Each of the 21 T cell receptor beta chains below was sequenced from the same sample in a study of T cells after yellow fever vaccination. In TCRdb, the 5' RACE reads were re-called with MiXCR into one record per CDR3 protein. In the table there are hundreds of thousands of distinct CDR3 sequences, 8.5% to 9% of which are singletons. The input for sequencing was PBMCs, taken on the day of the first yellow fever vaccination. The receptor set was obtained from a man younger than 35 who received the YFV17D yellow fever vaccine.

The CDR3 is CASSPDENTIYF. The CDR3 DNA reads as TGTGCCAGCTCACCCGATGAAAACACCATATATTTT. The chain employs TRBV18 and TRBJ1-3; D remains ambiguous. Germline CDR1 reads KGHSH; CDR2 reads LQKENI. The CDR3 extends over 12 amino acids. Trimming cost V 3 bases and J 6 bases, with 6 bases left between them. Supplemented by reference TRBV18 and TRBJ1-3, the full variable domain reads NAGVMQNPRHLVRRRGQEARLRCSPMKGHSHVYWYRQLPEEGLKFMVYLQKENIIDESGMPKERFSAEFPKEGPSILRIQQVVRGDSAAYFCASSPDENTIYFGEGSWLTVV.

The CDR3 DNA is TGTGCCAGCAGCTTAGTAGCGGGGGAATCCAACGAGCAGTACTTC. As protein: CASSLVAGESNEQYF. The rearrangement uses TRBV7-2 and TRBJ2-7; 9 bases are shared with TRBD2. CDR1 is SGHTA, CDR2 FQGNSA, per germline. The J segment lost 5 bases and the V segment lost 1 base, leaving 6 bases of the junction unmatched. The CDR3 runs 15 residues.

The DNA for the CDR3 is TGTGCCAGCAGTTATAATTGGGCCTCAAACACCGGGGAGCTGTTTTTT. Amino acid sequence: CASSYNWASNTGELFF. This chain connects TRBV6-2 or TRBV6-3 to TRBJ2-2, with D hard to call. The V gene lost 3 bases and the J gene lost 2 bases, with 13 bases spanning the gap. This CDR3 comprises 16 residues. In germline, CDR1 is MNHEY, CDR2 SVGEGT.

This clonotype appeared a few times. The rearrangement links TRBV2 to TRBJ2-5, with D uncertain. Germline V gives CDR1 SNHLY, CDR2 FYNNEI. V lost 6 bases and J lost 0, with 14 bases in between. The CDR3 loop spans 15 amino acids. In DNA, the CDR3 is TGTGCCAGCAGACAAGAAGAAACCTACCAAGAGACCCAGTACTTC. Translated, it gives CASRQEETYQETQYF.

This clonotype came up a few times. The V gene is TRBV18, the J gene TRBJ1-6; 7 nucleotides align to TRBD1. The V gene end was trimmed by 9 bases and the J gene end by 8 bases; junction bases not matched to a gene: 7. The germline V gene has CDR1 KGHSH and CDR2 LQKENI. There are 13 residues in the CDR3. The CDR3 here is CASSGTDDSPLHF. The DNA of the CDR3 is TGTGCCAGTTCCGGGACAGACGATTCACCCCTCCACTTT.

Many counts were recorded for this clonotype. V gene TRBV7-2 combines with J gene TRBJ2-7; 9 positions agree with TRBD1. This CDR3 contains 15 residues. CDR1 is SGHTA, CDR2 FQGNSA, per germline. V was clipped by 6 bases and J by 2 bases; unmatched bases: 8. The CDR3 region has the DNA TGTGCCAGCAGACTGGGACAGGGCGAAACCTACGAGCAGTACTTC. This codes for CASRLGQGETYEQYF.

This clonotype appeared many times. J is TRBJ1-1 and V is TRBV7-2, with D unclear. The CDR3 runs to 14 residues. Deletions cut 1 base from V and 5 bases from J, with 11 bases between. The germline gives CDR1 SGHTA, CDR2 FQGNSA. CDR3 in amino acids: CASSLVAGATEAFF. In DNA, the CDR3 is TGTGCCAGCAGCTTAGTTGCCGGAGCTACTGAAGCTTTCTTT.

The rearrangement joins TRBV30 to TRBJ1-6; no clear D. CDR3 length equals 15 residues. The germline V and J ends were trimmed by 2 bases and 7 bases, with 15 bases remaining between them. The germline V gene encodes CDR1 GTSNPN and CDR2 SVGIG (reference sequence). The CDR3 here is CAWSTAGNGNSPLHF. The DNA for the CDR3 is TGTGCCTGGAGTACCGCCGGGAACGGGAATTCACCCCTCCACTTT.

This clonotype was detected only a few times. Sequence at one end of the junction differs from germline and may be a read error. The chain combines TRBV11-2 with TRBJ1-1; D is perhaps TRBD1 (5 bases). Germline V lookup: CDR1 SGHAT, CDR2 FQNNGV. The CDR3 is 18 residues long. Here the CDR3 DNA reads TGTGCCAGCACCTTATTACCCGGGACCAACTACCCGGGGACTGAAGCTTTCTTT. Translated, it gives CASTLLPGTNYPGTEAFF.

A few counts support this clonotype. The chain employs TRBV18 and TRBJ2-1; no definite D call. The V end was cut by 2 bases, the J end by 8 bases, with 7 bases between. The CDR3 is 12 residues long. CDR1 and CDR2 (germline): KGHSH, LQKENI. CDR3 in DNA: TGTGCCAGCTCACCAAGTGCCGATGAGCAGTTCTTC. Translation gives CASSPSADEQFF.

The rearrangement joins TRBV5-1 to TRBJ2-2; possible D gene TRBD1, 6 bases. V was shortened by 0 bases and J by 2 bases, with 11 bases between the two germline ends. The CDR3 spans 16 residues. Germline CDR1 SGHRS, CDR2 YFSETQ. CDR3 in amino acids: CASSLAGVENTGELFF. The CDR3 bases are TGCGCCAGCAGCTTGGCAGGGGTCGAAAACACCGGGGAGCTGTTTTTT.

This clonotype was counted many times. V and J are TRBV13 and TRBJ2-7, with TRBD1 matching 7 bases. The germline CDR1 and CDR2 sequences are PRHDT and FYEKMQ (reference sequence). The J segment lost 13 bases and the V segment lost 5 bases, leaving 11 bases of the junction unmatched. The length of the CDR3 is 12 residues. Written as DNA, the CDR3 is TGTGCCAGCAGCCTGGGACAGAACCTCATATACGTC. Its translation: CASSLGQNLIYV.

This clonotype was recorded many times. The chain joins TRBV7-9 to TRBJ2-1; D may be TRBD1 (6 bases). The V gene lost 2 bases and the J gene lost 5 bases, with 16 bases spanning the gap. Germline V gives CDR1 SEHNR, CDR2 FQNEAQ (reference sequence). The CDR3 is made up of 16 amino acids. The CDR3 here is CASSLTGYRAHNEQFF. For the CDR3, the DNA is TGTGCCAGCAGCTTAACCGGTTACAGGGCCCACAATGAGCAGTTCTTC.

The chain recombines TRBV28 with TRBJ2-1; the D gene is possibly TRBD1 (5 bases). Per germline, CDR1 MDHEN and CDR2 SYDVKM. The CDR3 consists of 15 residues. V was shortened by 5 bases and J by 8 bases, with 19 bases between the two germline ends. CDR3 DNA: TGTGCCAGCAGTGCAAGGGGTATAAGGAAGGATGAGCAGTTCTTC. Translating it yields CASSARGIRKDEQFF.

The chain carries TRBV6-6 and TRBJ1-4; no clear D. Trimming left V 3 bases short and J 8 bases short, with 4 bases between. Per the germline V gene, CDR1 is MNHNY and CDR2 is SVGAGI (reference sequence). The CDR3 is made up of 11 amino acids. In DNA form, the CDR3 reads TGTGCCAGCAGTTATCAAGAAAAACTGTTTTTT. Protein sequence: CASSYQEKLFF.

This clonotype came up a few times. This chain uses TRBV3-1 with TRBJ2-3; 10 bases are a match to TRBD2. Trimming at V came to 0 bases and at J to 2 bases, leaving 5 bases not matched to a gene. The CDR3 is made up of 17 amino acids. Germline-derived CDR1 and CDR2 are LGHDT and YNNKEL (reference sequence). The CDR3 region is CASSQESSGGLTDTQYF. DNA for the CDR3: TGTGCCAGCAGCCAAGAGTCTAGCGGGGGCCTCACAGATACGCAGTATTTT.

The sample holds a few counts of this clonotype. CDR3 residues: CASSFGEWTGELFF. The CDR3 DNA reads TGTGCCAGCAGTTTCGGAGAGTGGACCGGGGAGCTGTTTTTT. V gene TRBV27 combines with J gene TRBJ2-2; no definite D call. CDR1 and CDR2 from the germline V gene are MNHEY and SMNVEV (reference sequence). The CDR3 runs 14 residues. V was cut by 3 bases and J by 5 bases, with 10 bases left in between.

This clonotype appeared a few times. The chain employs TRBV29-1 and TRBJ2-2; D is ambiguous. V shed 4 bases and J shed 0 bases, with 12 bases lying between them. This CDR3 comprises 15 residues. The germline gives CDR1 SQVTM, CDR2 ANQGSEA. The CDR3 DNA follows: TGCAGCGTTGGTCAGCGTCACGCGAACACCGGGGAGCTGTTTTTT. It translates to CSVGQRHANTGELFF.

This clonotype was seen a few times. The chain joins TRBV29-1 to TRBJ1-2; a weak D match, TRBD1 (5 bases). The CDR3 is 12 amino acids. Between the trimmed V and J ends, which lost 6 bases and 8 bases, there was a span of 16 bases. CDR1 and CDR2 from the germline V gene are SQVTM and ANQGSEA. The CDR3 sequence is CSVIRDSSGYTF. In DNA, the CDR3 is TGCAGCGTCATTAGGGACTCTTCAGGCTACACCTTC.

This chain connects TRBV7-3 to TRBJ2-3; 8 positions agree with TRBD2. Germline loops: CDR1 SGHTA, CDR2 FQGTGA. The CDR3 is 15 amino acids. Losses at the gene ends were 3 bases for V and 1 base for J; bases not matched to a gene: 3. CDR3 loop: CASSFGGAGTDTQYF. As DNA, the CDR3 is TGTGCCAGCAGCTTCGGGGGGGCTGGCACAGATACGCAGTATTTT.

This clonotype was counted a few times. The gene calls are TRBV6-6 and TRBJ1-4; D gene ambiguous. The germline V gene encodes CDR1 MNHNY and CDR2 SVGAGI (reference sequence). The V end lost 7 bases, the J end lost 2 bases, and 5 bases lay between the germline ends. The CDR3 runs to 12 residues. CDR3 in DNA: TGTGCCAGCATGAGGACTAATGAAAAACTGTTTTTT. Translating it yields CASMRTNEKLFF.